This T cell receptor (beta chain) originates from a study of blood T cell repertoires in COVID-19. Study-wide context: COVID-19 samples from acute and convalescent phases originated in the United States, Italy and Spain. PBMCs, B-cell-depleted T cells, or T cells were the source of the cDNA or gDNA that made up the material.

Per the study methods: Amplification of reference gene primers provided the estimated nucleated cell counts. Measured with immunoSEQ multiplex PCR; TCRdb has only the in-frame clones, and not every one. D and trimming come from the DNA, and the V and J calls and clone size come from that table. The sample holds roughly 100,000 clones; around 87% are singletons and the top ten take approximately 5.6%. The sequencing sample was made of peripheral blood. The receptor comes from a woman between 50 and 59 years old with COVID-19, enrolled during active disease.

This chain's CDR3 is CASSLDEGRTEAFF. In DNA form, the CDR3 reads TGCGCCAGCAGCCTAGATGAGGGTCGCACTGAAGCTTTCTTT. The rearrangement joins TRBV4-1 to TRBJ1-1; D not certain. Germline V gene sequence: CDR1 MGHRA, CDR2 YSYEKL. V dropped 4 bases and J dropped 4 bases, with 13 bases sitting between them. The length of the CDR3 is 14 residues.